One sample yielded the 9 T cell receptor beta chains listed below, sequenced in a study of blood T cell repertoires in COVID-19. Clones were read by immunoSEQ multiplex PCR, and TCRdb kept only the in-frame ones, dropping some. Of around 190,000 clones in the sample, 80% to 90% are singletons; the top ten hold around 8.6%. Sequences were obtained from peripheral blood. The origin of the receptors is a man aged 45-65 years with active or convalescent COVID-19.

The CDR3 nucleotides are TGTGCCAGCAGCAAAGGTGGGGCGGAGCAGTTCTTC. Protein product: CASSKGGAEQFF. The chain combines TRBV21-1 with TRBJ2-1; whether TRBD1, the table's D call, matches the DNA was not checked. TRBV21-1 is assigned pseudogene status. The CDR3 is 12 amino acids.

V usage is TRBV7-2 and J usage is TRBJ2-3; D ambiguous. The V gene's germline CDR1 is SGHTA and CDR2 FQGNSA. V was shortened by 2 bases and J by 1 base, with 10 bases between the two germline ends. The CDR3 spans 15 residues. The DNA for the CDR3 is TGTGCCAGCAGCTTATGGCTAGGTGGCACAGATACGCAGTATTTT. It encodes CASSLWLGGTDTQYF. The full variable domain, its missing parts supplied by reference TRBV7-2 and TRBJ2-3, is GAGVSQSPSNKVTEKGKDVELRCDPISGHTALYWYRQSLGQGLEFLIYFQGNSAPDKSGLPSDRFSAERTGGSVSTLTIQRTQQEDSAVYLCASSLWLGGTDTQYFGPGTRLTVL.

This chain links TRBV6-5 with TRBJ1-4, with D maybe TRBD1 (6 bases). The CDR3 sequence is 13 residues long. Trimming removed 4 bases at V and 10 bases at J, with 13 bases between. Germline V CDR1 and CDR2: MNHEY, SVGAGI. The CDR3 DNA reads TGTGCCAGCAGTTTTGGAACAGGGTCAAAACTGTTTTTT. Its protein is CASSFGTGSKLFF.

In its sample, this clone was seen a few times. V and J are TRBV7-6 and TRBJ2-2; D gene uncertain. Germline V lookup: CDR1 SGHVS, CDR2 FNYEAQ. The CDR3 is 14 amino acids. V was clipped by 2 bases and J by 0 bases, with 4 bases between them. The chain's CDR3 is CASSLITNTGELFF. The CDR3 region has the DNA TGTGCCAGCAGCTTAATTACGAACACCGGGGAGCTGTTTTTT.

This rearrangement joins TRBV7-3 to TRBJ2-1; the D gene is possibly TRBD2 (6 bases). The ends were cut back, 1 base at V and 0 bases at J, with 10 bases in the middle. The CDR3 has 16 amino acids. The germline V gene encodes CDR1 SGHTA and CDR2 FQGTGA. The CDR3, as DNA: TGTGCCAGCAGCTTAAATGGGGGGAGCTCCTACAATGAGCAGTTCTTC. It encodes CASSLNGGSSYNEQFF.

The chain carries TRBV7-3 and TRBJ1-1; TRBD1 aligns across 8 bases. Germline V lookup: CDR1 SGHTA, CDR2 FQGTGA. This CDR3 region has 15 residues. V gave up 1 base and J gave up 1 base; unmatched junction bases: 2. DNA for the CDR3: TGTGCCAGCAGCTTAATGGGGACAGGGAACACTGAAGCTTTCTTT. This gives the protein CASSLMGTGNTEAFF. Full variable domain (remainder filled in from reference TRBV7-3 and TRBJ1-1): GAGVSQTPSNKVTEKGKYVELRCDPISGHTALYWYRQSLGQGPEFLIYFQGTGAADDSGLPNDRFFAVRPEGSVSTLKIQRTERGDSAVYLCASSLMGTGNTEAFFGQGTRLTVV.

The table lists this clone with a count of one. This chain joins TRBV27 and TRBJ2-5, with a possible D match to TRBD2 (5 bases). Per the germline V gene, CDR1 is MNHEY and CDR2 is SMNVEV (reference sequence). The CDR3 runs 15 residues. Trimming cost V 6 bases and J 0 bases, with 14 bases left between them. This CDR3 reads CASSLIGDNQETQYF. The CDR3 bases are TGTGCCAGCAGCCTTATCGGGGATAACCAAGAGACCCAGTACTTC.

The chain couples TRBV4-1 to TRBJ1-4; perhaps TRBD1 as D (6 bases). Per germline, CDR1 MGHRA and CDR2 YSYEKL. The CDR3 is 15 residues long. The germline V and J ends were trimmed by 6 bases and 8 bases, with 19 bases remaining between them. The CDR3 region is CASRQPGTSNEKLFF. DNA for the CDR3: TGCGCCAGCAGGCAACCCGGGACATCAAACGAAAAACTGTTTTTT.

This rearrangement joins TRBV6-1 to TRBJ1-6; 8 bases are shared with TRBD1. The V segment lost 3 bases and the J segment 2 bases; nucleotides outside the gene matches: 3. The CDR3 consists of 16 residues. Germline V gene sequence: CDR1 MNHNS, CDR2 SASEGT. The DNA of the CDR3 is TGTGCCAGCAGTGACGGACAGGGTACCTATAATTCACCCCTCCACTTT. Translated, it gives CASSDGQGTYNSPLHF.